Below, 21 T cell receptor beta chains from the same sample are listed, as sequenced in a study of blood T cell repertoires in COVID-19. Only in-frame clones appear in the TCRdb table, and some are missing; sequencing was by immunoSEQ multiplex PCR. The table shows around 170,000 clones, with 90% occurring only once. What was sequenced was peripheral blood. The receptors originated from a man aged 45-60 years with acute or convalescent COVID-19.

The V call is TRBV7-2, the J call TRBJ1-1; weak D call: TRBD1 (5 bases). The CDR3 has 14 amino acids. Trimming cost V 4 bases and J 1 base, with 10 bases left between them. Germline CDR1 reads SGHTA; CDR2 reads FQGNSA. DNA of the CDR3: TGTGCCAGCAGCTCCCAGGGATGGAACACTGAAGCTTTCTTT. Encoded protein: CASSSQGWNTEAFF.

The V and J genes are TRBV27 and TRBJ1-1; unclear D gene. Trimming took off 5 bases at V and 5 bases at J, with 12 bases between the two ends. CDR1 is MNHEY, CDR2 SMNVEV, per germline (reference sequence). CDR3 length: 13 amino acids. CDR3 bases: TGTGCCAGCAGTCCCTATCGGGGAACTGAAGCTTTCTTT. It encodes CASSPYRGTEAFF.

V usage is TRBV20-1 and J usage is TRBJ2-7, with D possibly being TRBD2 (5 bases). The V end lost 4 bases, the J end lost 4 bases, and 8 bases lay between the germline ends. Germline lookup yields CDR1 DFQATT and CDR2 SNEGSKA (reference sequence). The CDR3 consists of 11 residues. CDR3 region: CSATPGYEQYF. CDR3 sequence (DNA): TGCAGTGCTACCCCGGGGTACGAGCAGTACTTC.

This clone has more than one count but fewer than ten. The rearrangement joins TRBV7-9 to TRBJ2-7, with D possibly TRBD1 on 7 matching bases. The ends were cut back, 5 bases at V and 2 bases at J, with 19 bases in the middle. The germline V gene encodes CDR1 SEHNR and CDR2 FQNEAQ (reference sequence). The length of the CDR3 is 16 residues. CDR3 sequence (DNA): TGTGCCAGCAGCCGGGACCGCGGGACAGCCGCCTACGAGCAGTACTTC. Its protein product is CASSRDRGTAAYEQYF.

This chain uses TRBV28 with TRBJ1-5, with 8 bases fitting TRBD1. V lost 6 bases, J lost 4 bases, and 11 bases stayed unmatched. Germline CDR1 is MDHEN and CDR2 is SYDVKM. The CDR3 is 16 residues long. CDR3: CASRLDREGVNQPQHF. The CDR3 region has the DNA TGTGCCAGCAGACTGGACAGGGAGGGGGTAAATCAGCCCCAGCATTTT.

The chain links TRBV19 to TRBJ1-5; D may be TRBD1 (5 bases). V lost 0 bases to trimming and J lost 4 bases, with 10 bases between them. The V gene's germline CDR1 is LNHDA and CDR2 SQIVND (reference sequence). The CDR3 consists of 15 residues. CDR3 bases: TGTGCCAGTAGTATAGATCGGGGGTGGAATCAGCCCCAGCATTTT. Its translation: CASSIDRGWNQPQHF.

As concerns this clone: At one end, the junction sequence differs from germline, possibly due to a read error. The chain carries TRBV2 and TRBJ2-5; no clear D gene. Looked up from germline, CDR1 is SNHLY and CDR2 is FYNNEI. This CDR3 spans 10 amino acids. The CDR3 sequence: CASMGSSPDF. CDR3 sequence (DNA): TGTGCCAGCATGGGCAGCTCCCCGGACTTC. The whole variable domain, filled in from reference TRBV2 and TRBJ2-5, reads EPEVTQTPSHQVTQMGQEVILRCVPISNHLYFYWYRQILGQKVEFLVSFYNNEISEKSEIFDDQFSVERPDGSNFTLKIRSTKLEDSAMYFCASMGSSPDFGPGTRLLVL.

This rearrangement joins TRBV7-9 to TRBJ1-6; no firm D call. Trimming stripped 6 bases from V and 5 bases from J, with 5 bases between. CDR1 is SEHNR, CDR2 FQNEAQ, per germline (reference sequence). This CDR3 contains 12 residues. CDR3 sequence reads: CASRQNNSPLHF. The CDR3, as DNA: TGTGCCAGCAGGCAGAATAATTCACCCCTCCACTTT.

This sequence joins TRBV7-2 and TRBJ1-1; 10 nucleotides agree with TRBD1. CDR1 is SGHTA, CDR2 FQGNSA, per germline. V was clipped by 3 bases and J by 3 bases; unmatched bases: 1. The CDR3 consists of 14 residues. CDR3 sequence: CASSFGTGDTEAFF. For the CDR3, the DNA is TGTGCCAGCAGCTTTGGGACAGGGGACACTGAAGCTTTCTTT.

In this sample, this clone turned up a few times. The V call is TRBV7-8, the J call TRBJ1-6, with unresolved D. Germline CDR1 is SGHVS and CDR2 is FQNEAQ. The CDR3 is made up of 14 amino acids. The ends were cut back, 5 bases at V and 2 bases at J, with 7 bases in the middle. In DNA, the CDR3 is TGTGCCAGCAGCCCCGGGGCCTATAATTCACCCCTCCACTTT. Translated: CASSPGAYNSPLHF. The variable domain in full, with the rest retrieved from reference TRBV7-8 and TRBJ1-6, is GAGVSQSPRYKVAKRGQDVALRCDPISGHVSLFWYQQALGQGPEFLTYFQNEAQLDKSGLPSDRFFAERPEGSVSTLKIQRTQQEDSAVYLCASSPGAYNSPLHFGNGTRLTVT.

This clone was observed a single time. CDR3 amino acids: CASSFQGGSGELFF. In DNA, the CDR3 is TGTGCCAGCAGCTTCCAAGGGGGCTCCGGGGAGCTGTTTTTT. The V call is TRBV7-3, the J call TRBJ2-2, with 7 bases matching TRBD1. Trimming at V came to 3 bases and at J to 6 bases, leaving 4 bases not matched to a gene. Per the germline V gene, CDR1 is SGHTA and CDR2 is FQGTGA. The CDR3 sequence is 14 residues long.

This clone was observed once. This chain uses TRBV6-5 with TRBJ2-7, with 11 nucleotides matching TRBD2. The junction had 7 bases not matched to a gene; V was cut back by 6 bases and J by 6 bases. Germline CDR1 and CDR2: MNHEY and SVGAGI. This CDR3 spans 14 amino acids. The CDR3 DNA is TGTGCCAGCAGCCTGACTAGCGGGACGGCCGAGCAGTACTTC. This gives the protein CASSLTSGTAEQYF.

This chain uses TRBV30 with TRBJ2-1, with TRBD1 identical over 9 bases. CDR3 length: 14 amino acids. Germline CDR1 and CDR2: GTSNPN and SVGIG (reference sequence). V lost 5 bases and J lost 4; bases outside the gene matches: 6. In DNA form, the CDR3 reads TGTGCCTGGTCCGGGACAGGGTTTTACAATGAGCAGTTCTTC. As protein: CAWSGTGFYNEQFF.

The rearrangement links TRBV9 to TRBJ1-6; D ambiguous. The germline V gene has CDR1 SGDLS and CDR2 YYNGEE. Between the trimmed V and J ends, which lost 0 bases and 6 bases, there was a span of 7 bases. The CDR3 length is 14 residues. In nucleotides, the CDR3 is TGTGCCAGCAGCGTAGAGTCGGTTAATTCACCCCTCCACTTT. As protein: CASSVESVNSPLHF.

The chain's CDR3 is CSVDKGAPYNEQFF. CDR3 in DNA: TGCAGCGTTGATAAGGGGGCCCCGTACAATGAGCAGTTCTTC. The V gene is TRBV29-1, the J gene TRBJ2-1; 7 bases match TRBD1. The CDR3 length is 14 residues. J was trimmed by 4 bases and V by 3 bases; bases with no gene match: 6. Germline-derived CDR1 and CDR2 are SQVTM and ANQGSEA.

The chain carries TRBV2 and TRBJ2-7; 10 bases map to TRBD2. Germline CDR1 and CDR2: SNHLY and FYNNEI. Unmatched junction bases numbered 14, after V lost 6 bases and J lost 6 bases. The CDR3 spans 16 residues. CDR3 DNA sequence: TGTGCCAGCAGGTGGGATCTGCTAGCGGGGGATAGCGAGCAGTACGTC. The encoded protein is CASRWDLLAGDSEQYV.

About this clone itself: Other DNA sequences in the same sample also yield this CDR3. The chain combines TRBV9 with TRBJ1-3; D possibly corresponds to TRBD1 (6 bases). The V gene lost 2 bases and the J gene lost 0 bases, with 12 bases spanning the gap. CDR1 and CDR2 from the germline V gene are SGDLS and YYNGEE. The CDR3 sequence is 16 residues long. The CDR3: CASSVTGGNSGNTIYF. CDR3 nucleotide sequence: TGTGCCAGCAGCGTGACAGGCGGCAACTCTGGAAACACCATATATTTT.

Only one count was recorded for this clone. The J gene is TRBJ2-1, the V gene TRBV9; 8 bases agree with TRBD1. CDR1 is SGDLS and CDR2 is YYNGEE in the germline V gene. The CDR3 has 15 amino acids. Trimming cost V 2 bases and J 6 bases; bases outside gene matches: 7. The CDR3: CASSVWAGGRNEQFF. The CDR3 bases are TGTGCCAGCAGCGTTTGGGCAGGGGGCCGCAATGAGCAGTTCTTC.

CDR3 sequence reads: CASSSPGLNNEQFF. CDR3 sequence (DNA): TGTGCCAGCAGTTCTCCGGGACTCAACAATGAGCAGTTCTTC. The chain carries TRBV6-5 and TRBJ2-1; TRBD2 is a possible D gene (6 bases). The CDR3 extends over 14 amino acids. The V and J ends lost 4 bases and 5 bases respectively, with 12 bases between them. Germline CDR1 reads MNHEY; CDR2 reads SVGAGI.

The V call is TRBV9, the J call TRBJ2-2, with D possibly TRBD1 on 6 matching bases. Deletions cut 4 bases from V and 3 bases from J, with 16 bases between. CDR3 length: 16 amino acids. The germline CDR1 and CDR2 sequences are SGDLS and YYNGEE. DNA of the CDR3: TGTGCCAGCAGCAGAACGCCTCAGGGGCACACCGGGGAGCTGTTTTTT. Protein: CASSRTPQGHTGELFF.

J is TRBJ2-7 and V is TRBV11-2, with 11 nucleotides matching TRBD1. V was clipped by 5 bases and J by 3 bases; unmatched bases: 9. This CDR3 is built from 16 residues. The germline V gene has CDR1 SGHAT and CDR2 FQNNGV. DNA of the CDR3: TGTGCCAGCAGCCTGCACCCCGGGACAGGGGGCTACGAGCAGTACTTC. This sequence encodes CASSLHPGTGGYEQYF.